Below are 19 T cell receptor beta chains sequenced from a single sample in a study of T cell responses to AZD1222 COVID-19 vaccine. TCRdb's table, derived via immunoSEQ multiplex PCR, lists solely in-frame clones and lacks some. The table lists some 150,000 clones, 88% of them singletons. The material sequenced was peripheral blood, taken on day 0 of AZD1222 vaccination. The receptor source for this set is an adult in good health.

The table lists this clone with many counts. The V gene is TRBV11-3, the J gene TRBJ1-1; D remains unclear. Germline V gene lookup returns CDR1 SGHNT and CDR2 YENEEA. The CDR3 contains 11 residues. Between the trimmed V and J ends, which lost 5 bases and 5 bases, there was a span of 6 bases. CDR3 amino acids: CASSPKTEAFF. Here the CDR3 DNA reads TGTGCCAGCAGCCCGAAAACTGAAGCTTTCTTT.

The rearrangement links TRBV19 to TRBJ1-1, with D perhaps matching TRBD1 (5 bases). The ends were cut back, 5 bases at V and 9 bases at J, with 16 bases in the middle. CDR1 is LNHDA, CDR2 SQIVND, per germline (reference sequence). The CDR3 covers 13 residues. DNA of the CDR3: TGTGCCAGTAGTCCGAACCCAGGGAGGCAAGCTTTCTTT. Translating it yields CASSPNPGRQAFF. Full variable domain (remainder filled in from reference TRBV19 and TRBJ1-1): DGGITQSPKYLFRKEGQNVTLSCEQNLNHDAMYWYRQDPGQGLRLIYYSQIVNDFQKGDIAEGYSVSREKKESFPLTVTSAQKNPTAFYLCASSPNPGRQAFFGQGTRLTVV.

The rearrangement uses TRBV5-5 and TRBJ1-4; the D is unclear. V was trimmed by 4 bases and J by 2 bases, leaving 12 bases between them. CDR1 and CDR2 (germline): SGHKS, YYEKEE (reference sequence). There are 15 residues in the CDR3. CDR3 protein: CASSLLPRTNEKLFF. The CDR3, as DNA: TGTGCCAGCAGCCTTCTTCCAAGGACTAATGAAAAACTGTTTTTT.

The CDR3 nucleotides are TGTGCCAGCAGTTACAGGGGGAATGCCGACGGGGGCTACACCTTC. Its protein is CASSYRGNADGGYTF. V is TRBV6-5 and J is TRBJ1-2, with D perhaps TRBD1 (6 bases). CDR3 length: 15 amino acids. CDR1 and CDR2 (germline): MNHEY, SVGAGI. With 2 bases removed from V and 8 bases from J, the gap between germline ends came to 18 bases.

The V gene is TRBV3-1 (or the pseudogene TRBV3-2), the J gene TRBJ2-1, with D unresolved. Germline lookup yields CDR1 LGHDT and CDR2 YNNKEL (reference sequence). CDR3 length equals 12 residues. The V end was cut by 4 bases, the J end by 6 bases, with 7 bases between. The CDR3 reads CASSPKPNEQFF. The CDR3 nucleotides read TGTGCCAGCAGCCCGAAACCCAATGAGCAGTTCTTC.

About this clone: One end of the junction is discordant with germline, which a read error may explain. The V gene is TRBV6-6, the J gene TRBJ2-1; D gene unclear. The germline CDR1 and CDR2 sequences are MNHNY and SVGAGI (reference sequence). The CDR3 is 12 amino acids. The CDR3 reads CASSYSSRAQLF. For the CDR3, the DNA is TGTGCCAGCAGTTACTCATCACGAGCACAGCTCTTC.

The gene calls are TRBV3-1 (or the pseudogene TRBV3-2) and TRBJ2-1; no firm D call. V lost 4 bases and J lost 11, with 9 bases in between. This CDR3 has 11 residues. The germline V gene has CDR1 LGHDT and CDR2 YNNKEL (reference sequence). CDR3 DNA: TGTGCCAGCAGCCCGGGTCTGAAGCAGTTCTTC. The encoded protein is CASSPGLKQFF.

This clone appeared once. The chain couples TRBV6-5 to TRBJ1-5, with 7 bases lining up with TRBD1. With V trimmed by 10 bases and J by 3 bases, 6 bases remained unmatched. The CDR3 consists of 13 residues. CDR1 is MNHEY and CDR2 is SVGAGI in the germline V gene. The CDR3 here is CAIRRGPNQPQHF. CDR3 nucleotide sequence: TGTGCCATTCGAAGGGGGCCCAATCAGCCCCAGCATTTT.

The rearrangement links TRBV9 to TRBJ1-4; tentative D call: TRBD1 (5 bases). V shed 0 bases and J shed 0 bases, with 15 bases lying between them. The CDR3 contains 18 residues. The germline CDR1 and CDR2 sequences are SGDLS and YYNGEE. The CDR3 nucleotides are TGTGCCAGCAGCGTAGGAAACCGGGACTTCACAACTAATGAAAAACTGTTTTTT. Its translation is CASSVGNRDFTTNEKLFF. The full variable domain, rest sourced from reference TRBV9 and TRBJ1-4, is DSGVTQTPKHLITATGQRVTLRCSPRSGDLSVYWYQQSLDQGLQFLIQYYNGEERAKGNILERFSAQQFPDLHSELNLSSLELGDSALYFCASSVGNRDFTTNEKLFFGSGTQLSVL.

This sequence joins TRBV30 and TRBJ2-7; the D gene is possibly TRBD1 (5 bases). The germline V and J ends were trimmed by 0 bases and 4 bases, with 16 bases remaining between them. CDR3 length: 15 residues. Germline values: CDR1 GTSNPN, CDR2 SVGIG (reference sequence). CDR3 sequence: CAWSVPGASQYEQYF. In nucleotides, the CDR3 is TGTGCCTGGAGTGTACCTGGGGCCAGTCAATACGAGCAGTACTTC.

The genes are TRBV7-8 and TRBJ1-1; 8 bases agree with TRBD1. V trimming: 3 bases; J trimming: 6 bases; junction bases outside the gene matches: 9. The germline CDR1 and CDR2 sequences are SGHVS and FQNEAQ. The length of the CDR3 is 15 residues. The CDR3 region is CASSFSGGAGPEAFF. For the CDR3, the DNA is TGTGCCAGCAGCTTTTCAGGGGGCGCGGGCCCTGAAGCTTTCTTT. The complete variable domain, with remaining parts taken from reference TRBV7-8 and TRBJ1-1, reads GAGVSQSPRYKVAKRGQDVALRCDPISGHVSLFWYQQALGQGPEFLTYFQNEAQLDKSGLPSDRFFAERPEGSVSTLKIQRTQQEDSAVYLCASSFSGGAGPEAFFGQGTRLTVV.

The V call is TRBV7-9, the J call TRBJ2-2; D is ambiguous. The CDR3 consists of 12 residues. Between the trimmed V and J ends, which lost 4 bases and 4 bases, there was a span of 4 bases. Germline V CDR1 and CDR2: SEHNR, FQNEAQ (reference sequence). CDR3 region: CASSYFTGELFF. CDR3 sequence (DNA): TGTGCCAGCAGCTACTTCACCGGGGAGCTGTTTTTT.

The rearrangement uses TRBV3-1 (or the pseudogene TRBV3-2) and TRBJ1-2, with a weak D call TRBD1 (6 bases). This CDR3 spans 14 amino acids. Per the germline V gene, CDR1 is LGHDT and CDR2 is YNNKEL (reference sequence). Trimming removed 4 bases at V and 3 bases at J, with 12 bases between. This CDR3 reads CASSLGNRDYGYTF. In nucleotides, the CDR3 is TGTGCCAGCAGCCTGGGAAACAGGGACTATGGCTACACCTTC.

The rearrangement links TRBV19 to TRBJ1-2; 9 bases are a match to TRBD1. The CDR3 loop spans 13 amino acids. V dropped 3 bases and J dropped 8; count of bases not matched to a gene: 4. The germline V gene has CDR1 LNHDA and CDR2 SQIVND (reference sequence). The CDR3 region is CASSMRTGEGYTF. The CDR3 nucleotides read TGTGCCAGTAGTATGAGGACAGGGGAGGGCTACACCTTC.

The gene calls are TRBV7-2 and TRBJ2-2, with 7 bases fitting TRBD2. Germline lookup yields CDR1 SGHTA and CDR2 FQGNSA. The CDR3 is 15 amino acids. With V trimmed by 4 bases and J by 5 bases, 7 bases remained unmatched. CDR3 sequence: CASSSSAGVTGELFF. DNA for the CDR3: TGTGCCAGCAGCTCCTCTGCGGGAGTTACCGGGGAGCTGTTTTTT.

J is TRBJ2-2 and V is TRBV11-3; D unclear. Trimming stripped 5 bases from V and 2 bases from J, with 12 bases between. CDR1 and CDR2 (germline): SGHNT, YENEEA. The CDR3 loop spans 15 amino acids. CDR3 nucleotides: TGTGCCAGCAGCCGCTCGAACAGCAACACCGGGGAGCTGTTTTTT. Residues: CASSRSNSNTGELFF.

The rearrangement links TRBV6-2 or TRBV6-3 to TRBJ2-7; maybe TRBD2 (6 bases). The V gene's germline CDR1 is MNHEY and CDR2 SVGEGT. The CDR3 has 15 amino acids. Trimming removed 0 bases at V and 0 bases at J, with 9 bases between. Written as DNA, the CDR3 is TGTGCCAGCAGTTACTCGCCGGGGGACTCCTACGAGCAGTACTTC. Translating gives CASSYSPGDSYEQYF.

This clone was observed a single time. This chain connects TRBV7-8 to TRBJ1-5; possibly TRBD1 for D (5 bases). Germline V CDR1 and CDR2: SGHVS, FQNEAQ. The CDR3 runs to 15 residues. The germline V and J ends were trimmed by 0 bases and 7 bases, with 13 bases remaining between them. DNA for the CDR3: TGTGCCAGCAGCTTAGCGGATGGGGGTTGGCAGCCCCAGCATTTT. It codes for CASSLADGGWQPQHF.

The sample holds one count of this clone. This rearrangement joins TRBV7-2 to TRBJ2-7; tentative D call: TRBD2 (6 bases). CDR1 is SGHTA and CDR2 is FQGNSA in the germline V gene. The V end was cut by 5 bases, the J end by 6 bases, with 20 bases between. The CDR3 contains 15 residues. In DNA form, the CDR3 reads TGTGCCAGCAGCCCCAGGTACGGACTGGGGGGCGAGCAGTACTTC. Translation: CASSPRYGLGGEQYF.